The T cell receptor beta chain described here comes from a study of T cell repertoires in cytomegalovirus infection. Study-wide results and limits: Using cumulative public TCR beta family frequency, the authors identified those who carried CMV together with the relevant HLA.

Trimming cost V 1 base and J 4 bases; bases outside gene matches: 1. The CDR3 runs to 13 residues. This clonotype was seen many times. Its cognate antigen is unknown. TCRdb reanalysed the reads using MiXCR and keeps one entry per CDR3 protein. Here the sample spans about 190,000 distinct CDR3 sequences, about a tenth being singletons. The TCR originated in a human donor in good health (CMV status not recorded). Some clones in this sample may be carry-over from other donors' samples. The specimen was PBMCs. V gene TRBV12-3 or TRBV12-4 combines with J gene TRBJ2-7; 7 bases align to TRBD2. The CDR3 nucleotides read TGTGCCAGCAGTTTAGGGGAGGGTTACGAGCAGTACTTC. It yields the protein CASSLGEGYEQYF.